Sequencing of this T cell receptor (beta chain) was carried out in a study of T cells in Graves' hyperthyroidism and ophthalmopathy. Study information: Blood was drawn when the patient was first diagnosed and still untreated.

Diagnosis relied on clinical symptoms, serum thyroxine and TRAb, thyroid ultrasound and orbital computed tomography. This clonotype turned up a few times. The antigen remains unidentified. Amplified TCR beta CDR3 regions came from RNA transcripts. A first-round RT-PCR of the TCR CDR3 used the HTBI primer set. MiXCR, run by TCRdb on the multiplex PCR reads, gives a single entry per CDR3 protein. The sample contains about 250,000 distinct CDR3 sequences, approximately 20% of which appear only once. General study points: It was a median around 6 months before onset that the model predicted ophthalmopathy. Researchers found most expanded thyroid clonotypes above 0.001 in blood as well.

Trimming at V came to 2 bases and at J to 6 bases, leaving 2 bases not matched to a gene. The CDR3 totals 13 residues. The germline V gene encodes CDR1 SQVTM and CDR2 ANQGSEA. The TCR was taken from a man aged 30 to 39 with Graves' ophthalmopathy. The sequencing input was blood. V is TRBV29-1 and J is TRBJ2-2; 8 bases map to TRBD2. CDR3 bases: TGCAGCGTTGAACAGCGGGAGTCCGGGGAGCTGTTTTTT. Encoded protein: CSVEQRESGELFF.